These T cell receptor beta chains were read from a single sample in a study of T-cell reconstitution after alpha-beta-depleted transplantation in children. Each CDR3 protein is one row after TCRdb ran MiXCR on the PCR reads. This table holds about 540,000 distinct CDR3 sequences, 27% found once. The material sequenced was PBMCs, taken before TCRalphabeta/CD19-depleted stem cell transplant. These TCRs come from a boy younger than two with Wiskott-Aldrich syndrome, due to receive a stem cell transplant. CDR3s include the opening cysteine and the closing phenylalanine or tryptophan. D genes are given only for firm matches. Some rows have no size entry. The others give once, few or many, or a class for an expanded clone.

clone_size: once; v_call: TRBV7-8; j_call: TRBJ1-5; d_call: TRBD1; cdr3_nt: TGTGCCAGCAGCGCAGACAGGGGTCATCAGCCCCAGCATTTT; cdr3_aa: CASSADRGHQPQHF
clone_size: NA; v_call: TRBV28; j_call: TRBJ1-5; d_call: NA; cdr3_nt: TGTGCCAGCAGTTCCAGACGGAGCAATCAGCCCCAGCATTTT; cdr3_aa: CASSSRRSNQPQHF
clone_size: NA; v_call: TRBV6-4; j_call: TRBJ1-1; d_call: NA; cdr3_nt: TGTGCCAGCAGTACGAACGTAGAGGGGCGAGACACTGAAGCTTTCTTT; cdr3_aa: CASSTNVEGRDTEAFF
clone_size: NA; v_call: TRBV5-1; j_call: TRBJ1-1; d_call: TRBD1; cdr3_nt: TGCGCCAGCAGCCCCCAGGGGGGCAATACTGAAGCTTTCTTT; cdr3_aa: CASSPQGGNTEAFF
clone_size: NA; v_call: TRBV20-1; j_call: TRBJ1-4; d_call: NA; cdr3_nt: TGCAGTGCTAGAGAGTATTCCAATGAAAAACTGTTTTTT; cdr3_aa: CSAREYSNEKLFF
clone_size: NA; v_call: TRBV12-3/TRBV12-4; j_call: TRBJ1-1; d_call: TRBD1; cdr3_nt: TGTGCCAGCAGAACTACAGGGGTGAGAACTGAAGCTTTCTTT; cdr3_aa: CASRTTGVRTEAFF
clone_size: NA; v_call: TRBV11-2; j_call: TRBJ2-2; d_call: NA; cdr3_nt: TGTGCCAGCAGCCGGATCGCGACACGGAACACCGGGGAGCTGTTTTTT; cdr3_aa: CASSRIATRNTGELFF
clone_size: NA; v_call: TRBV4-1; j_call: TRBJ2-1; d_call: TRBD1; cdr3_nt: TGCGCCAGCAGCCAAGGTCGGGACAGGGTGAACAATGAGCAGTTCTTC; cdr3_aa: CASSQGRDRVNNEQFF
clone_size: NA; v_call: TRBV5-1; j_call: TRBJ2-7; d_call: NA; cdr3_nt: TGCGCCAGCAGCTTTCCGACAGCCTACGAGCAGTACTTC; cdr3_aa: CASSFPTAYEQYF
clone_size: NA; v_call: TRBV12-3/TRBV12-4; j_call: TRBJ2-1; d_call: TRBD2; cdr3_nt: TGTGCCAGCAGTTTAACTATTGGGACTAGCGGGAAGTACAATGAGCAGTTCTTC; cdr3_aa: CASSLTIGTSGKYNEQFF
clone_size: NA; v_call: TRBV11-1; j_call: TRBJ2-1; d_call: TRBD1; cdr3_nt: TGTGCCAGCAGCTTAGGCGACAGGGTTATTACCCGAGGCCCCTACAATGAGCAGTTCTTC; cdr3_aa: CASSLGDRVITRGPYNEQFF
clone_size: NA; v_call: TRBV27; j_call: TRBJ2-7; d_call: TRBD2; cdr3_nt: TGTGCCAGCAGTTCGACTAGCGGGAGGCATATGCGGGCCGAGCAGTACTTC; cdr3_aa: CASSSTSGRHMRAEQYF
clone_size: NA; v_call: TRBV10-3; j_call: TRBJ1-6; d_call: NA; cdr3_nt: TGTGCCATCAGTGGGTTTCCGGGCAGCTCCTATAATTCACCCCTCCACTTT; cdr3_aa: CAISGFPGSSYNSPLHF
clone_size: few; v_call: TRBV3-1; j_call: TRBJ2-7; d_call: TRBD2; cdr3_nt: TGTGCCAGCAGCCAAGATCATCGGGCGGGGGGCGAGCAGTACTTC; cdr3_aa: CASSQDHRAGGEQYF
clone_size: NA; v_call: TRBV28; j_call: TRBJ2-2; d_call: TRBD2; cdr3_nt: TGTGCCAGCAGTACACCCGGGACTAGAGTTCGAGGCGGGGAGCTGTTTTTT; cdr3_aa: CASSTPGTRVRGGELFF
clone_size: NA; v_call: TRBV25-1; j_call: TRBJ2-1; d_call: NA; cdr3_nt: TGTGCCAGCAGTGAACTCCCCGGGGTTCACAATGAGCAGTTCTTC; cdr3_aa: CASSELPGVHNEQFF
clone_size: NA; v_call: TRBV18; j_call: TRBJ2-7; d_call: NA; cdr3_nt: TGTGCCAGCTCACCAGGGATCGCGACGGGTGAGCAGTACTTC; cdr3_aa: CASSPGIATGEQYF
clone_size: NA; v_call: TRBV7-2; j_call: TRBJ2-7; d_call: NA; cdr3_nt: TGTGCCAGCAGCTTAGCGTGGCGGAGTGGTGAGCAGTACTTC; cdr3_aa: CASSLAWRSGEQYF
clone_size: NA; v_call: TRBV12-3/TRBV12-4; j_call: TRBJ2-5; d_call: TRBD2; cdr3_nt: TGTGCCAGCGGGGGTTGGGTAGCGGGACTAGGAGAGACCCAGTACTTC; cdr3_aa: CASGGWVAGLGETQYF
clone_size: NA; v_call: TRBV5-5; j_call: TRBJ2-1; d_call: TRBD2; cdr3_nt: TGTGCCAGCAGCTTGGAAGGACTAGCGGCGCTCAATGAGCAGTTCTTC; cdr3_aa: CASSLEGLAALNEQFF
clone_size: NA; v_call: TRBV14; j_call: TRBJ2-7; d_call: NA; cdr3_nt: TGTGCCAGCAGCCAAGAGGGCACCTACGAGCAGTACTTC; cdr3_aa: CASSQEGTYEQYF
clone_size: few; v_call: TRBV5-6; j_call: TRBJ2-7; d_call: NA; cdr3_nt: TGTGCCAGCAGCCCCTCCTCTGGGACTCCCTCCTACGAGCAGTACTTC; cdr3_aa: CASSPSSGTPSYEQYF
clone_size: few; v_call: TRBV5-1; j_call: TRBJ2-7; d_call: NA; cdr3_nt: TGCGCCAGCAGCTCTGGGTCGGTTACAACGGGCGAGCAGTACTTC; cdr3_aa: CASSSGSVTTGEQYF
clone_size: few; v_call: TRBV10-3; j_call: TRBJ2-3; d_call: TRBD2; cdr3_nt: TGTGCCATCAGTGACCTTCGGGCTAGCGGGAGTAACCCGGCAGATACGCAGTATTTT; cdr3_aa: CAISDLRASGSNPADTQYF
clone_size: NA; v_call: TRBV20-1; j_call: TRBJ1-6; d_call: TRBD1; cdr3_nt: TGCAGTGCTAGCCGAACGACAGGGGCGCGTAATTCACCCCTCCACTTT; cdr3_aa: CSASRTTGARNSPLHF
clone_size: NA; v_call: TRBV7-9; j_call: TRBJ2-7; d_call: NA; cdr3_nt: TGTGCCAGCACCTCTATTAGAGGGCCAACCTACGAGCAGTACTTC; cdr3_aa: CASTSIRGPTYEQYF
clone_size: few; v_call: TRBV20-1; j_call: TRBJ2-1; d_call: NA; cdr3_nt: TGCAGTGCTAGCTTCCAGGGTTTTTGGAATGAGCAGTTCTTC; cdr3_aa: CSASFQGFWNEQFF
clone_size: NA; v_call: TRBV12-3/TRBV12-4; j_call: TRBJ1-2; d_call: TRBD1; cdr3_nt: TGTGCCAGCAGTGAAAACCGGGACAGGGCAGACGGCTACACCTTC; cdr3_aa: CASSENRDRADGYTF
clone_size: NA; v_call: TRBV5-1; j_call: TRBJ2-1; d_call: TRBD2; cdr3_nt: TGCGCCAGCAGCATTCCGGGACTAGCATACAATGAGCAGTTCTTC; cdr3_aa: CASSIPGLAYNEQFF
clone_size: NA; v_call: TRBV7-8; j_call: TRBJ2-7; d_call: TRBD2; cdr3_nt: TGTGCCAGCAGCTTAGCATTAGGACTAGCGGCCTCCTACGAGCAGTACTTC; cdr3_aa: CASSLALGLAASYEQYF
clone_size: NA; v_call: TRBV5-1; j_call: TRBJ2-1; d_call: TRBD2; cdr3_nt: TGCGCCAGCAGCTTCGTCCTAGCGGGTAGGAATGAGCAGTTCTTC; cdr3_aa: CASSFVLAGRNEQFF
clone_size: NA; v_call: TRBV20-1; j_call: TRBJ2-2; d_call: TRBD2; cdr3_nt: TGCAGTGCTAGAGAACTAGCGGGAGGTGGGCTGTTTTTT; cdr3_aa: CSARELAGGGLFF
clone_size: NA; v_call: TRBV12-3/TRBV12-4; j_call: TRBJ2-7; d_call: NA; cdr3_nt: TGTGCCAGCAGTTCCCGAGTTGGCTACGAGCAGTACTTC; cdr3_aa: CASSSRVGYEQYF
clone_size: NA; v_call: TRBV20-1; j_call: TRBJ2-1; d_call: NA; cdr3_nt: TGCAGTGCTGAGACCTCAGTCGATGAGCAGTTCTTC; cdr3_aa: CSAETSVDEQFF
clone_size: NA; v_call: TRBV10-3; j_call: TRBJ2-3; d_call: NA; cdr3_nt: TGTGCCATCAGTGAAACAGGGAGAGATACGCAGTATTTT; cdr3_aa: CAISETGRDTQYF
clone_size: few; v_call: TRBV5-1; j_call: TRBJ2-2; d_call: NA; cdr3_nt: TGCGCCAGCGCCCGGGACCCGAACACCGGGGAGCTGTTTTTT; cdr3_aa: CASARDPNTGELFF
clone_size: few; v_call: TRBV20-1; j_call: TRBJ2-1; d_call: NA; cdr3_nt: TGCAGTGCTAGAGTAGAACTGGCGCAGGGGCAGTTCTTC; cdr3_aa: CSARVELAQGQFF
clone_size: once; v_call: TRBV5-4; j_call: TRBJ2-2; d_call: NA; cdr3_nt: TGTGCCAGCAGCTTGGCGGGACGCCACACCGGGGAGCTGTTTTTT; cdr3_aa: CASSLAGRHTGELFF
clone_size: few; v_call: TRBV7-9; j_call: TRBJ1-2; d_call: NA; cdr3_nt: TGTGCCAGCAGCGAGGGGGTGTATAACTATGGCTACACCTTC; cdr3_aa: CASSEGVYNYGYTF
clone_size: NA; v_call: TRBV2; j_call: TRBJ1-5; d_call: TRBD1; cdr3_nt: TGTGCCAGTAAACAGGGGGCCGGCAATCAGCCCCAGCATTTT; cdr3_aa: CASKQGAGNQPQHF
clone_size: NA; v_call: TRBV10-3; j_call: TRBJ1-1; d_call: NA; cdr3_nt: TGTGCCATCAGTGCCTCCCCAAAAGGGGTGAACACTGAAGCTTTCTTT; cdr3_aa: CAISASPKGVNTEAFF
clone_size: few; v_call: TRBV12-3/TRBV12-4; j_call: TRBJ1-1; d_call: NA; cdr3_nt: TGTGCCAGCAGCAGGACCCCGACCGGGAACACTGAAGCTTTCTTT; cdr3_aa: CASSRTPTGNTEAFF
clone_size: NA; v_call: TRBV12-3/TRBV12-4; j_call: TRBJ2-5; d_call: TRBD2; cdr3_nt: TGTGCCAGCAGGCCAGAGAAAACTAGCGACAAAGAAGAGACCCAGTACTTC; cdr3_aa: CASRPEKTSDKEETQYF
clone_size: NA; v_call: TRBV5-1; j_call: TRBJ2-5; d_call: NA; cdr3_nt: TGCGCCAGCAGCTTTCCGGGAGACCAAGAGACCCAGTACTTC; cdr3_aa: CASSFPGDQETQYF
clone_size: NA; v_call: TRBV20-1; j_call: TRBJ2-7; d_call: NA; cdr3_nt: TGCAGTGCTGCCCCTCTAGGACTAGAGCAGTACTTC; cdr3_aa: CSAAPLGLEQYF
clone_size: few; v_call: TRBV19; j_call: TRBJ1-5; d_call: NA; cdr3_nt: TGTGCTACTAATCCTATGGTCTATAGCAATCAGCCCCAGCATTTT; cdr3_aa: CATNPMVYSNQPQHF
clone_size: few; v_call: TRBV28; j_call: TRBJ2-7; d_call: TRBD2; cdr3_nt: TGTGCCAGCAGTTTAATGACTAGCGGGAGCCACGAGCAGTACTTC; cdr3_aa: CASSLMTSGSHEQYF
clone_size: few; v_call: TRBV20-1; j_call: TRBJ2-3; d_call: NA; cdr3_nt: TGCAGTGCAGCCAGGGCGGATACGCAGTATTTT; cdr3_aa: CSAARADTQYF
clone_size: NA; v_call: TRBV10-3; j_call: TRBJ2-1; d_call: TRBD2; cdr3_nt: TGTGCCGCCCGCCGGGAGGGCCCCAACAATGAGCAGTTCTTC; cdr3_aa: CAARREGPNNEQFF
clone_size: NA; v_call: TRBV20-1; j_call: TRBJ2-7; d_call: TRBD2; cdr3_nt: TGCAGTGCTAGAGGACTAGCCGTCTCCTACGAGCAGTACTTC; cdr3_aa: CSARGLAVSYEQYF
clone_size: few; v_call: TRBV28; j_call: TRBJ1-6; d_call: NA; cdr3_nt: TGTGCCAGCAGTTTATCGCCAGGGATGGATTCACCCCTCCACTTT; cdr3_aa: CASSLSPGMDSPLHF
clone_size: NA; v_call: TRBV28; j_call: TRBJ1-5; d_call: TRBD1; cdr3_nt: TGTGCCAGCAGAGACAGGGGGCATAGCAATCAGCCCCAGCATTTT; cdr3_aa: CASRDRGHSNQPQHF
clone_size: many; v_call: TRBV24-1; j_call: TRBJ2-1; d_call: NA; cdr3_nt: TGTGCCACCAGTGATTATTCGGGGAAGGAGCAGTTCTTC; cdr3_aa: CATSDYSGKEQFF
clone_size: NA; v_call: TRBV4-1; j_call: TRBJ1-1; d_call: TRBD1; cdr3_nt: TGCGCCAGCAGCCATCGGACAGGGCGGGGAACTGAAGCTTTCTTT; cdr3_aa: CASSHRTGRGTEAFF
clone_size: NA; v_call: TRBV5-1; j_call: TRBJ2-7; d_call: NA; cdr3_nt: TGCGCCAGCAGCTTCGGTGTCACCTACGAGCAGTACTTC; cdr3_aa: CASSFGVTYEQYF